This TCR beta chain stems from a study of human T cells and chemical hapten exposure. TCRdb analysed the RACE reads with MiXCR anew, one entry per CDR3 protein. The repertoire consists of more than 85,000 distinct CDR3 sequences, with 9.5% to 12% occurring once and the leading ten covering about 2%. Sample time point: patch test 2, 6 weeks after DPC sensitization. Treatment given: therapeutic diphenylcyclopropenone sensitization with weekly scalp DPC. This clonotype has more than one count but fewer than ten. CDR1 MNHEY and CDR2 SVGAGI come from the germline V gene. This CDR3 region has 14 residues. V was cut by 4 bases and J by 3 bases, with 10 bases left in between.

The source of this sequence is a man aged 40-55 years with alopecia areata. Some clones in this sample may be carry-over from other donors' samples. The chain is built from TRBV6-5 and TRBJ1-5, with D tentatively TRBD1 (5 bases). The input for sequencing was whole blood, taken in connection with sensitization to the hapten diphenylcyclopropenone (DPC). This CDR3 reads CASSSGSHNQPQHF. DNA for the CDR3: TGTGCCAGCAGTTCAGGGTCTCACAATCAGCCCCAGCATTTT.